Only a few counts were recorded for the clone carrying this T cell receptor (beta chain). CDR3 size: 14 residues. V was shortened by 4 bases and J by 7 bases, with 15 bases between the two germline ends. Germline-derived CDR1 and CDR2 are SGHNT and YYREEE (reference sequence). The entry originates in a study of blood T cells in healthy people across ages. Combining a sample-barcoded 5' primer with a J-beta primer mix, a second PCR ran for about 7 to 12 cycles. TCRdb fed the 5' RACE reads into MiXCR, producing one record per CDR3 protein. The sample shows about 1,400,000 distinct CDR3 sequences, roughly 60% of them seen only once.

The source material was blood. This TCR derives from a man aged 18-30 years in good health. The chain employs TRBV5-4 and TRBJ2-1; a possible D gene is TRBD2 (6 bases). The CDR3 DNA reads as TGTGCCAGCAGCCCCTCGGGAGTTATTAATGAGCAGTTCTTC. Its protein product is CASSPSGVINEQFF.